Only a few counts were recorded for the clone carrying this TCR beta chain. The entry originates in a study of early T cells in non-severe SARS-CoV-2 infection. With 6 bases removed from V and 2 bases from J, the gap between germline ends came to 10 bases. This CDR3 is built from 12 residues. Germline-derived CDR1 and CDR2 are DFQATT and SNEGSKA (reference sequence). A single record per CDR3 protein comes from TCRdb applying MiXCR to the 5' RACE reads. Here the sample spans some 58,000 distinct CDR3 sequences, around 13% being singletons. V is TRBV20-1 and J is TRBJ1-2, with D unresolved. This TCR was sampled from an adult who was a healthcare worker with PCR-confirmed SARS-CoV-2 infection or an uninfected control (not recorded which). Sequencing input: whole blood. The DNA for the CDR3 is TGCAGTGCGCCAACGAGGAACTATGGCTACACCTTC. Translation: CSAPTRNYGYTF.